This section outlines one T cell receptor (beta chain) sequence together with its context. The target antigen is unknown. Germline assignment: CDR1 SQVTM and CDR2 ANQGSEA. V lost 0 bases and J 5 bases, leaving 16 bases between the germline ends. The CDR3 contains 15 residues. The genomic DNA of each subset was split evenly across several immunoSEQ plates. Here immunoSEQ multiplex PCR was the method, and the copy in TCRdb shows in-frame clones only, minus some. The data contain roughly 550,000 clones, nearly 97% of them singletons. The data originate from a study of shared clonotypes between healthy human individuals. Only CD45RO-negative cells positively selected for CCR7 counted as naive CD8 cells, so terminally differentiated effector memory CD45RA+ cells were excluded. Donors, without exception, were Caucasian adults residing in Nashville, Tennessee. Findings and limits, study-wide: Only blood samples were collected, and tissue repertoires likely differ.

The rearrangement uses TRBV29-1 and TRBJ1-2; perhaps TRBD1 as D (6 bases). Sequencing input: naive CD8+ T cells sorted from blood. The sequence was obtained from a woman in her thirties in good health. The CDR3: CSVEDPGRGRYGYTF. CDR3 in DNA: TGCAGCGTTGAAGACCCAGGGAGGGGGAGGTATGGCTACACCTTC.